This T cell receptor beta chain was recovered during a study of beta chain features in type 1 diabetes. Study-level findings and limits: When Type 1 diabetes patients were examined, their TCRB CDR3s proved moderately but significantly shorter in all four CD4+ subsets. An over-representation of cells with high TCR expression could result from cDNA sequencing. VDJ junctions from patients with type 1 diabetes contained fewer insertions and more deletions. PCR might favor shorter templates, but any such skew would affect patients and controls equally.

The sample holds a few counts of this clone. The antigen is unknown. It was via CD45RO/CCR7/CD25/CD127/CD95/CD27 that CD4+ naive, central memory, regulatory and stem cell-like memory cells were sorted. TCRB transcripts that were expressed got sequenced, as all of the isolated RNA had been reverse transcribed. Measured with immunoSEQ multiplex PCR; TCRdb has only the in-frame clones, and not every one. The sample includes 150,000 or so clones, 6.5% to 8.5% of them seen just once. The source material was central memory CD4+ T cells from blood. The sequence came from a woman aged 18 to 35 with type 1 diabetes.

Here the CDR3 DNA reads TGCGCCAGCAGCATTGCCACTAGCGGGGAGACGCAGTATTTT. Residues: CASSIATSGETQYF. The chain employs TRBV5-1 and TRBJ2-3; the match to TRBD2 covers 10 bases. V was pared by 4 bases and J by 9 bases, with 8 bases of the junction left unmatched. The CDR3 has 14 amino acids. Germline assignment: CDR1 SGHRS and CDR2 YFSETQ.